This T cell receptor (beta chain) is from a study of blood T cell repertoires in COVID-19. Study in general: Acute and convalescent COVID-19 samples came from the United States, Italy and Spain.

Sequencing used immunoSEQ multiplex PCR; TCRdb keeps in-frame clones, though not all of them. The profile shows 150,000 to 200,000 clones, 84% of them singletons. Sequencing input: PBMCs or T cells enriched from blood (not recorded which). The source is a young woman who had been exposed to COVID-19.

This CDR3 reads CASSVGGTGDEKLFF. The DNA of the CDR3 is TGTGCCAGCAGCGTAGGGGGAACAGGAGATGAAAAACTGTTTTTT. The chain is built from TRBV9 and TRBJ1-4, with D possibly matching TRBD1 (5 bases). This CDR3 is 15 amino acids long. V was clipped by 0 bases and J by 6 bases, with 12 bases between them. The germline gives CDR1 SGDLS, CDR2 YYNGEE.